The sequence of this T cell receptor (beta chain) was determined in a study of Tregs in tolerant kidney transplant recipients. About the research overall: Recipients received nonmyeloablative bone marrow transplants from related graft donors, with transient mixed chimerism.

The V gene lost 3 bases and the J gene lost 0 bases, with 12 bases spanning the gap. There are 15 residues in the CDR3. CDR1 is MGHRA and CDR2 is YSYEKL in the germline V gene. Method: immunoSEQ multiplex PCR; TCRdb's copy keeps in-frame clones and lacks some. There are roughly 3,900 clones in the sample; around 85% occur only once, and 1.5% to 2% lies in the top ten. General study points: Donor-specific Treg expansion exceeded global Treg expansion in tolerant patients, suggesting antigen drive. Some patients' samples used different primers over time, so nucleotide sequences weren't comparable.

Thawed PBMCs were FACS-sorted into unstimulated CD4+CD25+CD127- regulatory T cells, CD4+CD25- non-regulatory cells, CD4 and CD8 cells. This clone has only a few counts. Antigen unknown. The sequence came from a human donor who received a combined kidney and bone marrow transplant. Source: Tregs from blood, taken before the transplant. The genes are TRBV4-1 and TRBJ2-7; D gene ambiguous. CDR3 sequence (DNA): TGCGCCAGCAGCCATCATGTGGTAGCCTCCTACGAGCAGTACTTC. Amino acids: CASSHHVVASYEQYF.